This TCR beta chain was sequenced for a study of T cell changes during pregnancy in multiple sclerosis. This clone was counted once. CDR3 length: 15 amino acids. Germline values: CDR1 SNHLY, CDR2 FYNNEI. Produced via immunoSEQ multiplex PCR; TCRdb's table is partial and in-frame only. The table records roughly 70,000 clones, roughly 92% of them present only once. Here the sequenced sample was peripheral blood, taken in the third trimester of pregnancy. The V call is TRBV2, the J call TRBJ2-5; 9 bases align to TRBD1. The J call may not be correct, given that the DNA end is closer to TRBJ2-7. The receptor's source is a female donor in good health, enrolled as a control in a pregnancy study. The CDR3 nucleotides are TGTGCCACAAGACTTACAGGGGGCGCTGCCCACGAGCAGTACTTC. Amino acid sequence: CATRLTGGAAHEQYF.